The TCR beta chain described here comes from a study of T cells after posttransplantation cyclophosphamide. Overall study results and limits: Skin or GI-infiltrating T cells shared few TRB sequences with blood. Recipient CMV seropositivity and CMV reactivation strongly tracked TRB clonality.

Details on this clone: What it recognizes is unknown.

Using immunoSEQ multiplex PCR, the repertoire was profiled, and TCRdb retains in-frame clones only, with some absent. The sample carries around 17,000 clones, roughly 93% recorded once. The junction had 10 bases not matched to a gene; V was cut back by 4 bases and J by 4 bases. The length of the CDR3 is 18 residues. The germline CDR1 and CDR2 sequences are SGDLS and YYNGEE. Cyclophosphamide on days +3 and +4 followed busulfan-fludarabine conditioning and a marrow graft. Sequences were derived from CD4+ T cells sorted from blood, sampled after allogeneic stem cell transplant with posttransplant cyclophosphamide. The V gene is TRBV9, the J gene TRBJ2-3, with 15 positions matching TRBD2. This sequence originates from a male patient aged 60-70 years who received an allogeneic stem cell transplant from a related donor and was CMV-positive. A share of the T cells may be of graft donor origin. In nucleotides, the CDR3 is TGTGCCAGCAGCCCCGGACTAGCGGGGGGGCGGGGTGCAGATACGCAGTATTTT. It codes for CASSPGLAGGRGADTQYF.